This record looks at one TCR beta chain sequence and its context. Its antigen is still unknown. This record comes from a study of tumor and adjacent non-tumor tissue in lung cancer. Study context: Aged about 31 to 76 years, patients included roughly ten men and roughly 5 women with stage I to III disease. On average, productive TCRbeta reads reached about 4.4 million per sample.

No cell sorting was done before RNA was extracted from the tissue. Distant lung tissue was collected more than 3 cm away from the tumor edge. TCRbeta libraries were built with three rounds of nested PCR, modified from ARM-PCR. Using its own MiXCR run on the multiplex PCR reads, TCRdb lists one record per CDR3 protein. The sample lists over 100,000 distinct CDR3 sequences, 62% occurring once. Study outcomes and limitations: Significantly higher TCR diversity was found in tumor than normal lung. In normal lung, the top 100 clones were significantly more dominant than in tumor.

Input material: distant non-tumor lung tissue. The sequence was obtained from a man aged 55-75 years with non-small cell lung cancer.

The chain's CDR3 is CASVLEETGTDTQYF. The CDR3 DNA sequence: TGTGCCAGCGTCTTAGAGGAGACGGGTACAGATACGCAGTATTTT. The chain combines TRBV11-2 with TRBJ2-3; D is unclear. The CDR3 is 15 amino acids. Germline lookup yields CDR1 SGHAT and CDR2 FQNNGV. V was trimmed by 8 bases and J by 3 bases, leaving 18 bases between them.